Sequencing of this T cell receptor beta chain was carried out in a study of OX40 agonist ivuxolimab in advanced cancers. Looking at the study overall: Three patients responded partially, comprising one with hepatocellular carcinoma and two with cutaneous melanoma. Study observations and caveats: Researchers did not determine the expanded peripheral T cells' antigen specificity.

With respect to this clone: Its antigen is unidentified.

Systemic immunosuppression or a history of autoimmune disease excluded patients. Sampling of blood occurred at baseline, cycle 4 day 1, and cycle 7 day 1. Only in-frame clones appear in the TCRdb table, and some are missing; sequencing was by immunoSEQ multiplex PCR. The sample holds 70,000 to 80,000 clones; around 90% are singletons and the top ten take approximately 0.45%. The TCR originated in an adult with an advanced solid tumor such as melanoma, head and neck, liver or kidney cancer. This specimen was CD4+ or CD8+ T cells sorted from blood, taken in a trial of the OX40 agonist ivuxolimab.

CDR3 sequence (DNA): TGTGCCTGGAGTGAAGGGGGCCTGAACTATGGCTACACCTTC. It is translated as CAWSEGGLNYGYTF. The rearrangement joins TRBV30 to TRBJ1-2; 7 bases fit TRBD1. Losses at the gene ends were 1 base for V and 2 bases for J; bases not matched to a gene: 4. This CDR3 has 14 amino acids. CDR1 and CDR2 from the germline V gene are GTSNPN and SVGIG (reference sequence).